Shown below are 2 T cell receptor beta chains from a single sample sequenced in a study of shared clonotypes between healthy human individuals. Assay used: immunoSEQ multiplex PCR; TCRdb lists only in-frame clones, some missing. This sample has around 700,000 clones; roughly 94% occur once, and the top ten carry about 24%. Cells designated naive CD8 were CD45RO-negative and were positively selected for CCR7, with terminally differentiated effector memory CD45RA+ cells excluded. The specimen sequenced was naive CD8+ T cells sorted from blood. The receptors come from a man aged 30 to 45 in good health.

The gene calls are TRBV6-1 and TRBJ2-5, with TRBD2 matching over 7 bases. This CDR3 is built from 14 residues. CDR1 is MNHNS, CDR2 SASEGT, per germline. V trimming: 3 bases; J trimming: 5 bases; junction bases outside the gene matches: 6. In nucleotides, the CDR3 is TGTGCCAGCAGTGACCTAGCGGTCGGCGAGACCCAGTACTTC. Protein product: CASSDLAVGETQYF.

V usage is TRBV6-5 and J usage is TRBJ2-1, with 10 nucleotides matching TRBD2. The CDR3 is made up of 14 amino acids. Germline-derived CDR1 and CDR2 are MNHEY and SVGAGI. V dropped 4 bases and J dropped 4; count of bases not matched to a gene: 1. DNA of the CDR3: TGTGCCAGCAGTTGGACTAGCGGATACAATGAGCAGTTCTTC. Translation gives CASSWTSGYNEQFF.